This TCR beta chain originates from a study of cytotoxic CD8 clonotypes in ibrutinib-treated CLL. To note about this clone: The antigen is not known.

Sequencing was performed with immunoSEQ multiplex PCR; in TCRdb, only in-frame clones are kept and a portion is missing. The sample yields approximately 350,000 clones, over 60% seen once. The CDR3 loop spans 19 amino acids. Germline CDR1 and CDR2: MNHNS and SASEGT. The trim removed 3 bases at V and 1 base at J, leaving 11 bases unmatched. Broader study findings: At ibrutinib response, clonality increased, and at progression it declined back toward baseline. Contraction or stability on treatment was seen for public clonotypes, which were uncommon. Baseline-level clonality went beyond age-matched healthy donors and moved in step with circulating CD8+ T-cell counts.

This chain links TRBV6-1 with TRBJ2-1; 11 bases line up with TRBD2. This sequence originates from a human donor with chronic lymphocytic leukemia. Sequenced material: PBMCs, taken after 36 months of ibrutinib treatment. The CDR3 DNA is TGTGCCAGCAGTGACGAGTGGCTAGCGGGGGGTCCGTCCTACAATGAGCAGTTCTTC. Its protein product is CASSDEWLAGGPSYNEQFF.